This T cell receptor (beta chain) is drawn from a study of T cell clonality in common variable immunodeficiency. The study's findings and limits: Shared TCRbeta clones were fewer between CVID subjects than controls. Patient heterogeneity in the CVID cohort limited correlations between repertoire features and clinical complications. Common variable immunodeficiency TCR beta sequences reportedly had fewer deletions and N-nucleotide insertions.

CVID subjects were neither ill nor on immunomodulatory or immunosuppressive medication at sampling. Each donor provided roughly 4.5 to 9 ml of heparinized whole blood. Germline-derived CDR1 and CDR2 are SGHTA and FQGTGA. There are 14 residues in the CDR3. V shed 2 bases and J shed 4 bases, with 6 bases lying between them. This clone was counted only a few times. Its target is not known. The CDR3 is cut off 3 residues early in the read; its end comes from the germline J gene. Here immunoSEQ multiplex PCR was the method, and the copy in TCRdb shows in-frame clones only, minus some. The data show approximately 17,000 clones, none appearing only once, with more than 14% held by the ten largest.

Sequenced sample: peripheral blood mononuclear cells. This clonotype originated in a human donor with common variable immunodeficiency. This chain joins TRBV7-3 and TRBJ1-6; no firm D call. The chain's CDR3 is CASSLGPYNSPLHF. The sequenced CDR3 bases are TGTGCCAGCAGCTTAGGGCCATATAATTCACCC. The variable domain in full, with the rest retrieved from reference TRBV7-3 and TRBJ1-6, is GAGVSQTPSNKVTEKGKYVELRCDPISGHTALYWYRQSLGQGPEFLIYFQGTGAADDSGLPNDRFFAVRPEGSVSTLKIQRTERGDSAVYLCASSLGPYNSPLHFGNGTRLTVT.